The 22 T cell receptor beta chains reported below all come from one sample, sequenced in a study of shared clonotypes between healthy human individuals. It was CD45RO-negative cells, positively selected for CCR7, that made up naive CD8 cells, with terminally differentiated effector memory CD45RA+ cells excluded. The repertoire was sequenced with immunoSEQ multiplex PCR; TCRdb's copy has only in-frame clones and lacks some. The data hold around 700,000 clones, with 92% observed a single time. The specimen sequenced was naive CD8+ T cells sorted from blood. The receptor source for this set is a man aged 30 to 39 in good health.

The chain has TRBV16 and TRBJ2-7; D is tentatively TRBD1 or TRBD2 (7 bases each). Germline lookup yields CDR1 KGHSY and CDR2 FQNENV. V lost 4 bases, J lost 0 bases, and 22 bases lay in between. This CDR3 region has 18 residues. This chain's CDR3 is CASSPGGGAGRASYEQYF. For the CDR3, the DNA is TGTGCCAGCAGCCCAGGGGGGGGAGCGGGACGGGCCTCCTACGAGCAGTACTTC.

The J gene is TRBJ2-2, the V gene TRBV18, with TRBD1 matching over 9 bases. Germline values: CDR1 KGHSH, CDR2 LQKENI. This CDR3 is 15 amino acids long. Trimming took 4 bases from V and 5 from J; bases not matched to a gene: 5. CDR3 nucleotides: TGTGCCAGCTCACTCGGACAGGGGTGGACCGGGGAGCTGTTTTTT. Translation gives CASSLGQGWTGELFF. Full variable domain (remainder filled in from reference TRBV18 and TRBJ2-2): NAGVMQNPRHLVRRRGQEARLRCSPMKGHSHVYWYRQLPEEGLKFMVYLQKENIIDESGMPKERFSAEFPKEGPSILRIQQVVRGDSAAYFCASSLGQGWTGELFFGEGSRLTVL.

The gene calls are TRBV18 and TRBJ1-4; TRBD1 is a possible D gene (6 bases). The ends were cut back, 0 bases at V and 2 bases at J, with 7 bases in the middle. Germline V gene lookup returns CDR1 KGHSH and CDR2 LQKENI. The CDR3 is 15 amino acids. The CDR3, as DNA: TGTGCCAGCTCACCACCGGACAGCACTAATGAAAAACTGTTTTTT. Protein product: CASSPPDSTNEKLFF.

This rearrangement joins TRBV7-9 to TRBJ2-1, with 13 positions matching TRBD2. The CDR3 extends over 18 amino acids. V was pared by 1 base and J by 5 bases, with 8 bases of the junction left unmatched. Germline V lookup: CDR1 SEHNR, CDR2 FQNEAQ (reference sequence). The CDR3 bases are TGTGCCAGCAGCTTAGAGACTGGACTAGCGGGAGTCCACAATGAGCAGTTCTTC. Encoded protein: CASSLETGLAGVHNEQFF.

The chain joins TRBV28 to TRBJ1-4, with D possibly matching TRBD1 (6 bases). The CDR3 sequence is 16 residues long. V lost 4 bases to trimming and J lost 5 bases, with 17 bases between them. The germline gives CDR1 MDHEN, CDR2 SYDVKM. DNA for the CDR3: TGTGCCAGCAGTTCGATTCCCAGGGGTCGGAATGAAAAACTGTTTTTT. This codes for CASSSIPRGRNEKLFF. Full variable domain (remainder filled in from reference TRBV28 and TRBJ1-4): DVKVTQSSRYLVKRTGEKVFLECVQDMDHENMFWYRQDPGLGLRLIYFSYDVKMKEKGDIPEGYSVSREKKERFSLILESASTNQTSMYLCASSSIPRGRNEKLFFGSGTQLSVL.

A few counts support this clone. As DNA, the CDR3 is TGTGCCAGTAGCGCAATTGGGGGCGATGAGCAGTTCTTC. This gives the protein CASSAIGGDEQFF. This chain links TRBV19 with TRBJ2-1, with D tentatively TRBD1 (6 bases). With 6 bases removed from V and 8 bases from J, the gap between germline ends came to 14 bases. The V gene's germline CDR1 is LNHDA and CDR2 SQIVND (reference sequence). The CDR3 is 13 amino acids.

CDR3: CASSHDRGTEAFF. The CDR3 nucleotides are TGTGCCAGCAGCCACGACAGGGGGACTGAAGCTTTCTTT. V gene TRBV7-9 combines with J gene TRBJ1-1, with 9 bases that match TRBD1. This CDR3 has 13 amino acids. The germline CDR1 and CDR2 sequences are SEHNR and FQNEAQ (reference sequence). With V trimmed by 5 bases and J by 5 bases, 3 bases remained unmatched.

The gene calls are TRBV5-1 and TRBJ2-1; possibly TRBD1 for D (5 bases). V was clipped by 0 bases and J by 3 bases, with 13 bases between them. The CDR3 extends over 16 amino acids. Germline V lookup: CDR1 SGHRS, CDR2 YFSETQ. Here the CDR3 DNA reads TGCGCCAGCAGCTTGGCAGTAGGGGCTCTCTACAATGAGCAGTTCTTC. The encoded protein is CASSLAVGALYNEQFF.

The rearrangement links TRBV4-1 to TRBJ1-1; possible D gene TRBD1, 5 bases. V lost 3 bases and J lost 5, with 10 bases in between. Germline CDR1 is MGHRA and CDR2 is YSYEKL. This CDR3 contains 13 residues. CDR3 DNA: TGCGCCAGCAGCCAGGCGGGGCCGACTGAAGCTTTCTTT. This sequence encodes CASSQAGPTEAFF.

The rearrangement uses TRBV21-1 and TRBJ2-1; TRBD2 is the table's D call, not checked against the DNA. TRBV21-1 constitutes a pseudogene. The CDR3 runs to 14 residues. CDR3 nucleotides: TGTGCCAGCATTGCGGGGAGCTCCTACAATGAGCAGTTCTTC. Translation gives CASIAGSSYNEQFF.

This clone appeared a single time. The chain employs TRBV14 and TRBJ2-6; D is possibly TRBD1 (5 bases). The CDR3 is 18 amino acids. From germline, CDR1 is SGHDN and CDR2 FVKESK. With 1 base removed from V and 3 bases from J, the gap between germline ends came to 16 bases. CDR3 nucleotide sequence: TGTGCCAGCAGCCAAGCTTTTGGAACAGGCAGTGGGGCCAACGTCCTGACTTTC. Amino acids: CASSQAFGTGSGANVLTF. Based on the CDR3 plus reference TRBV14 and TRBJ2-6, the full variable domain is EAGVTQFPSHSVIEKGQTVTLRCDPISGHDNLYWYRRVMGKEIKFLLHFVKESKQDESGMPNNRFLAERTGGTYSTLKVQPAELEDSGVYFCASSQAFGTGSGANVLTFGAGSRLTVL.

The chain combines TRBV19 with TRBJ2-3, with 8 bases identical to TRBD1. Germline trimming cut 4 bases from V and 2 bases from J; bases unmatched to any gene: 8. The CDR3 runs 16 residues. The germline CDR1 and CDR2 sequences are LNHDA and SQIVND (reference sequence). The CDR3 nucleotides are TGTGCCAGTAGTACCGAGACAGGGGCTCTCACAGATACGCAGTATTTT. This gives the protein CASSTETGALTDTQYF.

The rearrangement uses TRBV7-9 and TRBJ2-7; 12 bases line up with TRBD2. Germline V gives CDR1 SEHNR, CDR2 FQNEAQ (reference sequence). This CDR3 has 13 residues. V lost 4 bases, J lost 6 bases, and 1 base stayed unmatched. In DNA form, the CDR3 reads TGTGCCAGCAGCTCGGGACTAGCGGGCGAGCAGTACTTC. Encoded protein: CASSSGLAGEQYF.

The table lists this clone with a count of one. The V call is TRBV6-5, the J call TRBJ1-1; D gene ambiguous. This CDR3 contains 12 residues. Per germline, CDR1 MNHEY and CDR2 SVGAGI. V lost 0 bases to trimming and J lost 7 bases, with 6 bases between them. DNA of the CDR3: TGTGCCAGCAGTTACTCGAGTGGTGAAGCTTTCTTT. Translation gives CASSYSSGEAFF.

The V and J genes are TRBV28 and TRBJ2-5; weak D call: TRBD2 (6 bases). Per the germline V gene, CDR1 is MDHEN and CDR2 is SYDVKM. CDR3 length: 15 residues. Between the trimmed V and J ends, which lost 6 bases and 2 bases, there was a span of 16 bases. The CDR3 DNA reads as TGTGCCAGCAGACCGTTTCTAGCGCTGCAAGAGACCCAGTACTTC. It yields the protein CASRPFLALQETQYF.

V and J are TRBV11-2 and TRBJ2-2; the match to TRBD1 covers 9 bases. The CDR3 has 18 amino acids. Germline CDR1 is SGHAT and CDR2 is FQNNGV. With V trimmed by 5 bases and J by 3 bases, 13 bases remained unmatched. The CDR3 sequence is CASSEPGQGLRDTGELFF. Here the CDR3 DNA reads TGTGCCAGCAGCGAGCCGGGACAGGGTTTGAGGGACACCGGGGAGCTGTTTTTT.

The chain employs TRBV6-6 and TRBJ2-3; D remains ambiguous. The V and J ends lost 7 bases and 6 bases respectively, with 5 bases between them. Germline CDR1 and CDR2: MNHNY and SVGAGI (reference sequence). The CDR3 is 10 amino acids. The chain's CDR3 is CASKDDTQYF. In nucleotides, the CDR3 is TGTGCCAGCAAAGACGATACGCAGTATTTT.

The rearrangement uses TRBV27 and TRBJ2-7; 7 bases agree with TRBD1. The CDR3 is 11 amino acids. J gave up 5 bases and V 8 bases, and 3 bases lay outside the gene matches. Germline V gene lookup returns CDR1 MNHEY and CDR2 SMNVEV (reference sequence). The CDR3 reads CASERGHEQYF. In DNA, the CDR3 is TGTGCCAGCGAAAGGGGGCACGAGCAGTACTTC.

This clone is a singleton in its sample. The genes are TRBV29-1 and TRBJ1-1; TRBD1 is a possible D gene (6 bases). Trimming took 5 bases from V and 0 from J, leaving 13 bases between them. This CDR3 region has 14 residues. The germline CDR1 and CDR2 sequences are SQVTM and ANQGSEA. The CDR3, as DNA: TGCAGCGTTTTATCCGGGACAATGAACACTGAAGCTTTCTTT. Protein: CSVLSGTMNTEAFF.

The gene calls are TRBV13 and TRBJ2-7, with TRBD2 matching over 10 bases. CDR3 length: 17 residues. V lost 4 bases and J lost 3; bases outside the gene matches: 12. Germline-derived CDR1 and CDR2 are PRHDT and FYEKMQ (reference sequence). CDR3 residues: CASSSTTLAGSGYEQYF. As DNA, the CDR3 is TGTGCCAGCAGCTCCACGACACTAGCGGGGTCGGGCTACGAGCAGTACTTC.

This clone was found once. The chain employs TRBV9 and TRBJ2-1; 7 positions agree with TRBD2. The CDR3 is made up of 16 amino acids. The V gene's germline CDR1 is SGDLS and CDR2 YYNGEE. Losses at the gene ends were 3 bases for V and 5 bases for J; bases not matched to a gene: 11. The CDR3 region is CASSAPRSSGNNEQFF. As DNA, the CDR3 is TGTGCCAGCAGCGCCCCCCGGTCTAGCGGCAACAATGAGCAGTTCTTC. The variable domain in full, with the rest retrieved from reference TRBV9 and TRBJ2-1, is DSGVTQTPKHLITATGQRVTLRCSPRSGDLSVYWYQQSLDQGLQFLIQYYNGEERAKGNILERFSAQQFPDLHSELNLSSLELGDSALYFCASSAPRSSGNNEQFFGPGTRLTVL.

This clone occurred a few times. The chain has TRBV10-3 and TRBJ2-3; D uncertain. Germline V CDR1 and CDR2: ENHRY, SYGVKD. This CDR3 spans 16 amino acids. The germline V and J ends were trimmed by 0 bases and 4 bases, with 14 bases remaining between them. This CDR3 reads CAISESLEWRSDTQYF. CDR3 DNA sequence: TGTGCCATCAGTGAGTCTCTGGAGTGGCGCTCAGATACGCAGTATTTT.